These 18 T cell receptor beta chains originate from one sample sequenced in a study of cytomegalovirus exposure and HLA in healthy donors. Primers for the PCR totalled 60 Vbeta and 13 Jbeta. Profiled with immunoSEQ multiplex PCR; TCRdb holds only in-frame clones, not every one. The sample includes around 200,000 clones, roughly 79% of them seen just once. The sample consisted of PBMCs. Every receptor here comes from a male donor in good health and CMV-seronegative.

This chain uses TRBV5-5 with TRBJ2-1, with a weak D call TRBD1 (6 bases). The CDR3 is 15 amino acids. V dropped 5 bases and J dropped 8 bases, with 20 bases sitting between them. CDR1 and CDR2 from the germline V gene are SGHKS and YYEKEE (reference sequence). The CDR3 sequence is CASRRGRGRLHEQFF. The CDR3 region has the DNA TGTGCCAGCAGACGGGGCAGGGGCCGCTTGCATGAGCAGTTCTTC.

This clone appeared a few times. V usage is TRBV28 and J usage is TRBJ2-7, with 7 bases aligning to TRBD1. The CDR3 sequence is 13 residues long. Germline V gene lookup returns CDR1 MDHEN and CDR2 SYDVKM. Trimming took 5 bases from V and 5 from J; bases not matched to a gene: 6. The CDR3 DNA sequence: TGTGCCAGCAGTACTCAGGGGGTCCACGAGCAGTACTTC. Encoded protein: CASSTQGVHEQYF.

The chain joins TRBV14 to TRBJ2-7, with 9 nucleotides matching TRBD1. This CDR3 spans 14 amino acids. CDR1 is SGHDN, CDR2 FVKESK, per germline. V was clipped by 1 base and J by 4 bases; unmatched bases: 2. As DNA, the CDR3 is TGTGCCAGCAGCCAAGTGACAGGGGGGTACGAGCAGTACTTC. Its protein product is CASSQVTGGYEQYF.

The CDR3 DNA reads as TGTGCCAGCAGTTTAATACGGGAGGGCTACGAGCAGTACTTC. This encodes CASSLIREGYEQYF. The chain combines TRBV27 with TRBJ2-7, with TRBD2 matching over 8 bases. This CDR3 is built from 14 residues. Trimming took 2 bases from V and 3 from J; bases not matched to a gene: 3. Germline V gene lookup returns CDR1 MNHEY and CDR2 SMNVEV (reference sequence).

Regarding this clone: Its ends do not fully match the called genes, so a read error is possible. Other DNA sequences in this specimen translate into the identical CDR3. V usage is TRBV2 and J usage is TRBJ2-1; 10 nucleotides align to TRBD2. Germline CDR1 reads SNHLY; CDR2 reads FYNNEI. The CDR3 consists of 12 residues. Here the CDR3 DNA reads TGCGCCAGGGAGGCTAGCGGGAGAGGGCAGTTCTTC. Protein: CAREASGRGQFF.

This chain connects TRBV15 to TRBJ1-2; the D gene is possibly TRBD1 (5 bases). Trimming cost V 1 base and J 0 bases, with 27 bases left between them. The CDR3 spans 21 residues. The germline gives CDR1 LNHNV, CDR2 YYDKDF (reference sequence). The CDR3: CATSRGGGGSWVGTANYGYTF. The CDR3 DNA follows: TGTGCCACCAGCAGAGGTGGGGGAGGAAGTTGGGTCGGCACCGCTAACTATGGCTACACCTTC.

This clone was seen a few times. The CDR3 bases are TGTGCCAGCAGCGTATCGACAGGGGGCTCTGGAAACACCATATATTTT. Translated: CASSVSTGGSGNTIYF. The chain is built from TRBV5-5 and TRBJ1-3; TRBD1 matches 9 bases. V lost 4 bases to trimming and J lost 0 bases; unmatched junction nucleotides: 5. The germline V gene has CDR1 SGHKS and CDR2 YYEKEE (reference sequence). The CDR3 extends over 16 amino acids.

This chain's CDR3 is CASSLASYNEQFF. The CDR3 DNA sequence: TGTGCCAGCAGCTTAGCCAGCTACAATGAGCAGTTCTTC. This rearrangement joins TRBV7-3 to TRBJ2-1; D remains ambiguous. Trimming took off 2 bases at V and 3 bases at J, with 5 bases between the two ends. Germline V gene lookup returns CDR1 SGHTA and CDR2 FQGTGA. The CDR3 contains 13 residues.

CDR3 bases: TGCGCCAGCAGCTCAGGACTTCGGGGGCAAGAGACCCAGTACTTC. Residues: CASSSGLRGQETQYF. This chain connects TRBV5-1 to TRBJ2-5; a weak D match, TRBD2 (6 bases). The germline gives CDR1 SGHRS, CDR2 YFSETQ. The CDR3 sequence is 15 residues long. With 3 bases removed from V and 2 bases from J, the gap between germline ends came to 14 bases. The whole variable domain, remainder taken from reference TRBV5-1 and TRBJ2-5, is KAGVTQTPRYLIKTRGQQVTLSCSPISGHRSVSWYQQTPGQGLQFLFEYFSETQRNKGNFPGRFSGRQFSNSRSEMNVSTLELGDSALYLCASSSGLRGQETQYFGPGTRLLVL.

The chain links TRBV7-2 to TRBJ1-2; tentatively, D is TRBD1 (5 bases). Per the germline V gene, CDR1 is SGHTA and CDR2 is FQGNSA. With 5 bases removed from V and 4 bases from J, the gap between germline ends came to 14 bases. This CDR3 has 14 residues. For the CDR3, the DNA is TGTGCCAGCAGCCCTACAGGATATCTCTATGGCTACACCTTC. Residues: CASSPTGYLYGYTF.

Notes on this clone: The same CDR3 arises from other DNA sequences in this sample as well. V usage is TRBV5-1 and J usage is TRBJ2-1; D not resolved. The CDR3 spans 11 residues. CDR1 and CDR2 (germline): SGHRS, YFSETQ. V shed 3 bases and J shed 4 bases, with 2 bases lying between them. CDR3 sequence reads: CASSSYNEQFF. In nucleotides, the CDR3 is TGCGCCAGCAGCTCGTACAATGAGCAGTTCTTC.

The chain employs TRBV2 and TRBJ1-1, with TRBD1 identical over 8 bases. J gave up 3 bases and V 8 bases, and 11 bases lay outside the gene matches. CDR3 size: 15 residues. Germline V gives CDR1 SNHLY, CDR2 FYNNEI. CDR3 region: CASEWTGSWDTEAFF. CDR3 coding DNA: TGTGCCAGCGAGTGGACAGGGTCCTGGGACACTGAAGCTTTCTTT.

This clone was observed a handful of times. V gene TRBV29-1 combines with J gene TRBJ1-1; 8 bases agree with TRBD1. The CDR3 consists of 14 residues. Germline trimming cut 7 bases from V and 2 bases from J; bases unmatched to any gene: 9. The V gene's germline CDR1 is SQVTM and CDR2 ANQGSEA. CDR3 in amino acids: CSGSTGGINTEAFF. The CDR3 DNA is TGCAGCGGGTCTACAGGGGGTATAAACACTGAAGCTTTCTTT.

This clone occurred a few times. The chain combines TRBV5-4 with TRBJ1-1, with D perhaps TRBD1 (6 bases). CDR1 and CDR2 (germline): SGHNT, YYREEE (reference sequence). V was clipped by 7 bases and J by 4 bases, with 8 bases between them. The CDR3 runs 11 residues. The CDR3 here is CASQGRTEAFF. The CDR3 bases are TGTGCCAGCCAGGGGCGCACTGAAGCTTTCTTT.

This clone turned up a few times. The V call is TRBV7-2, the J call TRBJ2-4; possible D gene TRBD1, 5 bases. The V end lost 3 bases, the J end lost 12 bases, and 24 bases lay between the germline ends. Germline CDR1 reads SGHTA; CDR2 reads FQGNSA. The length of the CDR3 is 16 residues. The CDR3 here is CASSLGGQGVPKSQYF. The CDR3 DNA reads TGTGCCAGCAGCTTGGGCGGTCAAGGGGTCCCGAAGAGTCAGTACTTC.

The DNA of the CDR3 is TGTGCCAGCAGAAGGGACAGGGGCTTGAACACTGAAGCTTTCTTT. Encoded protein: CASRRDRGLNTEAFF. The chain uses TRBV7-6 and TRBJ1-1; the match to TRBD1 covers 10 bases. The germline V gene has CDR1 SGHVS and CDR2 FNYEAQ. The CDR3 extends over 15 amino acids. V shed 6 bases, J shed 0 bases, and the junction held 4 bases outside the gene matches.

This chain connects TRBV30 to TRBJ2-2; 9 bases agree with TRBD2. The CDR3 spans 14 residues. CDR1 is GTSNPN, CDR2 SVGIG, per germline (reference sequence). The junction had 3 bases not matched to a gene; V was cut back by 2 bases and J by 5 bases. CDR3 amino acids: CAWSRLAGTGELFF. CDR3 nucleotides: TGTGCCTGGAGTAGGCTAGCGGGGACCGGGGAGCTGTTTTTT.

The chain carries TRBV5-1 and TRBJ2-1, with unresolved D. This CDR3 is built from 12 residues. Germline V lookup: CDR1 SGHRS, CDR2 YFSETQ. V dropped 2 bases and J dropped 5 bases, with 5 bases sitting between them. CDR3 residues: CASSFSDNEQFF. DNA of the CDR3: TGCGCCAGCAGCTTCTCGGACAATGAGCAGTTCTTC.